These T cell receptor beta chains were read from a single sample in a study of cytomegalovirus exposure and HLA in healthy donors. Clones were read by immunoSEQ multiplex PCR, and TCRdb kept only the in-frame ones, dropping some. Of 75,000 to 95,000 clones in the sample, 63% were seen once. The sample comprised PBMCs. These receptors were obtained from a woman aged 30 to 39 in good health and CMV-seronegative. Both conserved end residues are part of each CDR3. D genes are given only for firm matches. The size field is filled for only some rows; it gives once, few, many or a size class.

v_call	clone_size	d_call	j_call	cdr3_aa
TRBV6-1	.	TRBD2	TRBJ2-5	CATKGGWTGQETQYF
TRBV30	few	.	TRBJ2-7	CAWSVGDEQYF
TRBV28	.	.	TRBJ1-1	CASSLSTETMNTEAFF
TRBV7-9	.	.	TRBJ2-3	CASSPTQKGGTDTQYF
TRBV19	few	TRBD1	TRBJ2-7	CASSGQGSYEQYF
TRBV7-2	.	TRBD1	TRBJ1-4	CASSRTGVTNEKLFF
TRBV7-6	.	.	TRBJ2-2	CASSNPRRGYTGELFF
TRBV4-1	few	TRBD2	TRBJ2-7	CASSGLAFPYEQYF
TRBV10-2	.	.	TRBJ1-2	CASSDFVEGNYGYTF
TRBV6-1	.	.	TRBJ1-2	CASSEITSYGYTF
TRBV5-1	few	.	TRBJ2-3	CASSLPQGNTDTQYF
TRBV29-1	once	.	TRBJ2-2	CSVMTGNTGELFF
TRBV4-1	.	.	TRBJ2-7	CASSQDRVGIYEQYF
TRBV4-2	few	.	TRBJ1-2	CASSQGRDYYGYTF
TRBV2	.	.	TRBJ1-1	CASSPYTEAFF
TRBV29-1	.	.	TRBJ2-7	CSVEQGSEQYF
TRBV5-1	.	.	TRBJ1-1	CASSLERDTEAFF
TRBV4-1	few	.	TRBJ2-3	CASSQVRSDTQYF
TRBV7-2	.	.	TRBJ2-1	CASNGGMGEQFF
TRBV25-1	.	TRBD1	TRBJ2-3	CATAGTGADTQYF
TRBV6-1	.	.	TRBJ1-4	CASSEAGGAGGEKLFF
TRBV18	.	TRBD1	.	CASSPQGSSYEQYF
TRBV28	.	TRBD1	TRBJ1-6	CASSSRRGQGGFSPLHF
TRBV7-6	.	.	TRBJ2-2	CASSLGPKELFF
TRBV10-1	.	.	TRBJ2-1	CASSVWDTPQRGSYNEQFF
TRBV7-2	.	TRBD1	TRBJ2-7	CASSLIRGQGISGEQYF
TRBV7-9	once	TRBD1	TRBJ2-7	CASSTGQGVYEQYF
TRBV5-1	.	TRBD2	TRBJ2-7	CASSLGGGILYEQYF
TRBV5-1	once	TRBD2	TRBJ2-2	CASSPGLATGELFF
TRBV2	.	.	TRBJ2-7	CASSEEFKEYF
TRBV5-1	few	.	TRBJ2-7	CASSGPGTPRGYEQYF
TRBV10-2	once	.	TRBJ2-4	CASSELPGGAQYF
TRBV27	few	TRBD1	TRBJ2-1	CASSSRQGAHNEQFF
TRBV6-1	.	TRBD2	TRBJ2-1	CASSVWLAGENEQFF
TRBV19	once	TRBD1	TRBJ1-2	CASSVGQGGVGYTF
TRBV10-2	few	.	TRBJ2-7	CASSESRYSYEQYF
TRBV7-3	few	.	TRBJ2-6	CASSPRGDGSPGANVLTF
TRBV27	few	TRBD1	TRBJ2-7	CASRMTGTGLYEQYF
TRBV2	few	TRBD1	TRBJ2-7	CASSAQGAYEQYF
TRBV2	.	.	TRBJ1-1	CASRLLNTEAFF
TRBV10-3	.	TRBD1	TRBJ1-4	CAISGTGGREKLFF
TRBV9	.	.	TRBJ1-1	CASSLTGVEAFF
TRBV7-3	.	.	TRBJ2-7	CASSLSGTYEQYF
TRBV6-5	.	TRBD1	TRBJ1-1	CASSRRDRVEAFF
TRBV10-3	.	.	TRBJ1-5	CASQGISNQPQHF
TRBV7-6	.	.	TRBJ1-1	CASSLAIGGTEAFF
TRBV4-3	.	.	TRBJ2-7	CASSQDRRARWYF
TRBV9	.	TRBD2	TRBJ2-2	CASSAKDGLATNTGELFF
TRBV28	.	TRBD1	TRBJ2-3	CASTQDRGGTDTQYF
TRBV28	.	.	TRBJ1-5	CASSLGGVWSNQPQHF
TRBV7-9	few	TRBD2	TRBJ2-3	CASSRSTSGDTQYF
TRBV6-6	few	.	TRBJ2-7	CASSYNRDAGEQYF